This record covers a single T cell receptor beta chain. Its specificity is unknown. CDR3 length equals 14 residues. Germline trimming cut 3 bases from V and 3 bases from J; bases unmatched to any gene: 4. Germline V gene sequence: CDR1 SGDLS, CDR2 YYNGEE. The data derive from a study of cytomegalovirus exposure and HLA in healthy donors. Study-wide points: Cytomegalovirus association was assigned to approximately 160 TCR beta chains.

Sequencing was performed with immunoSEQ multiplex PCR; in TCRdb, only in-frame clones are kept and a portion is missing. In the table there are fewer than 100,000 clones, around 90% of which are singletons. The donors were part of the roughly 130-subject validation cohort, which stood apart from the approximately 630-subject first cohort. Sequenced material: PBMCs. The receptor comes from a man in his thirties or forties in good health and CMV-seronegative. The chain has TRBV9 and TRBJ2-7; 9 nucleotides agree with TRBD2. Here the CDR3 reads CASSEDSGSYEQYF. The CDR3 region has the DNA TGTGCCAGCAGCGAGGATAGCGGGAGCTACGAGCAGTACTTC. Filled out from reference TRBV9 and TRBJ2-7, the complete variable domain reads DSGVTQTPKHLITATGQRVTLRCSPRSGDLSVYWYQQSLDQGLQFLIQYYNGEERAKGNILERFSAQQFPDLHSELNLSSLELGDSALYFCASSEDSGSYEQYFGPGTRLTVT.